This section outlines one T cell receptor beta chain sequence together with its context. As yet, its antigen is unknown. The entry originates in a study of T cells in Graves' hyperthyroidism and ophthalmopathy. Study outcomes and limitations: The blood repertoire included most of the expanded thyroid clonotypes above 0.001.

The source material, RNA transcripts, was used to amplify TCR beta CDR3 regions. TCR CDR3 underwent first-round RT-PCR with the HTBI primer set. TCRdb reanalysed the multiplex PCR reads using MiXCR and keeps one entry per CDR3 protein. The table records 20,000 to 30,000 distinct CDR3 sequences, about 53% of them present only once. The sample comprised blood. This receptor was taken from a woman between 35 and 50 years old with Graves' hyperthyroidism that later progressed to Graves' ophthalmopathy.

DNA for the CDR3: TGTGCCACCGGGCAGGGGGGCGGGGAGACCCAGTACTTC. Its translation is CATGQGGGETQYF. The V call is TRBV24-1, the J call TRBJ2-5; D is possibly TRBD1 (7 bases). V lost 9 bases, J lost 5 bases, and 15 bases lay in between. CDR3 length equals 13 residues. Germline V lookup: CDR1 KGHDR, CDR2 SFDVKD.